This TCR beta chain was profiled in a study of T cell responses to AZD1222 COVID-19 vaccine. CDR1 is MRHNA, CDR2 SNTAGT, per germline. Trimming took 6 bases from V and 7 from J, leaving 12 bases between them. The CDR3 spans 13 residues. Clones were sequenced by immunoSEQ multiplex PCR, and TCRdb holds only the in-frame ones, with some missing. The repertoire holds 140,000 or so clones, with around 90% as singletons. With respect to this clone: Its antigen is not identified.

The study's findings and limits: Seropositive at baseline were only six AZD1222 recipients. As reported, nearly half of all spike-specific TCRs target variant regions that are unmutated.

The specimen was peripheral blood, collected on day 0 of AZD1222 vaccination. This chain connects TRBV6-4 to TRBJ1-4; D is uncertain. The TCR sequence derives from an adult in good health. CDR3 amino acids: CASRTPRGEKLFF. CDR3 nucleotides: TGTGCCAGCAGGACACCTCGGGGTGAAAAACTGTTTTTT.